This TCR beta chain was found in a study of blood T cell repertoires in COVID-19. Overall study: From T cells, B-cell-depleted T cells, or PBMCs came the material, which was cDNA or gDNA.

Germline CDR1 is LGHDT and CDR2 is YNNKEL (reference sequence). There are 13 residues in the CDR3. V was pared by 0 bases and J by 5 bases, with 5 bases between. Data came from immunoSEQ multiplex PCR; TCRdb stores just in-frame clones and leaves some out. This sample has 200,000 to 300,000 clones, with about 83% found just once. This clone was seen more than once but under ten times. V gene TRBV3-1 (or the pseudogene TRBV3-2) combines with J gene TRBJ1-3; no definite D call. The source material was peripheral blood. This TCR came from a human donor in a cohort sampled during active COVID-19. The CDR3 DNA sequence: TGTGCCAGCAGCCAAGATAACAGAAACACCATATATTTT. This gives the protein CASSQDNRNTIYF.